The entry that follows covers one T cell receptor (beta chain) sequence. Antigen: not known. This sample was included in a study of follicular helper T cells after annual influenza vaccination. TCRdb keeps only in-frame clones here, not all; method: immunoSEQ multiplex PCR. The sample lists 9,500 to 11,000 clones; around four fifths were seen once. Points from the study as a whole: Plasmablast frequency change correlated with clonality change in ICOS+CD38+ cTfh.

The V gene's germline CDR1 is SGHDN and CDR2 FVKESK. The V gene end was trimmed by 1 base and the J gene end by 3 bases; junction bases not matched to a gene: 5. The CDR3 contains 17 residues. The sequencing used CXCR5- memory CD4+ T cells sorted from blood, collected 6 weeks after influenza vaccination. The V call is TRBV14, the J call TRBJ2-7; 14 bases are a match to TRBD2. The TCR originated in an adult who received the influenza vaccine. CDR3 region: CASSQGGLAGDRYEQYF. CDR3 DNA sequence: TGTGCCAGCAGCCAAGGGGGACTAGCGGGAGATCGCTACGAGCAGTACTTC.